This T cell receptor (beta chain) is from a study of blood T cells in healthy people across ages. General observations from the study: Among long-lived donors, naive CD4+ cells were more numerous and diversity higher than in aged donors.

A J-beta primer mix and a sample-barcoded 5' primer were used in a second PCR of about 7 to 12 cycles. TCRdb redid the calling of the 5' RACE reads with MiXCR, one entry per CDR3 protein. The data contain over 1,300,000 distinct CDR3 sequences, around 59% of them seen just once; the ten biggest clones take up approximately 7%. Germline CDR1 and CDR2: MNHEY and SVGEGT. The ends lost 6 bases at V and 7 bases at J; junction bases unmatched: 19. There are 17 residues in the CDR3. Turning to this clonotype: Its cognate antigen is unknown.

The receptor comes from a man between 18 and 29 years old in good health. The source material was blood. V and J are TRBV6-2 or TRBV6-3 and TRBJ2-7; 9 bases line up with TRBD1. CDR3 protein: CASSYPFPGQGVWEQYF. CDR3 nucleotides: TGTGCCAGCAGCTACCCCTTTCCGGGACAGGGCGTATGGGAGCAGTACTTC.